One sample yielded the 5 T cell receptor beta chains listed below, sequenced in a study of T cell responses to AZD1222 COVID-19 vaccine. Some clones are missing from TCRdb's copy, which holds only in-frame ones; the method was immunoSEQ multiplex PCR. Seen here are 150,000 to 200,000 clones, more than 80% observed once, and the top ten hold about 3.9%. The sample here was peripheral blood, taken on day 0 of AZD1222 vaccination. Every receptor here comes from an adult in good health.

The gene calls are TRBV10-1 and TRBJ2-5, with D possibly called TRBD1 or TRBD2 (6 bases each). The germline CDR1 and CDR2 sequences are WNHNN and SYGVQD (reference sequence). The CDR3 totals 15 residues. The V end lost 0 bases, the J end lost 5 bases, and 13 bases lay between the germline ends. CDR3 amino acids: CASSESWGAGETQYF. CDR3 in DNA: TGCGCCAGCAGTGAGTCGTGGGGGGCCGGGGAGACCCAGTACTTC.

The chain combines TRBV2 with TRBJ2-1; 10 bases are shared with TRBD1. Germline V gene data show CDR1 as SNHLY and CDR2 as FYNNEI. The CDR3 length is 11 residues. V lost 6 bases to trimming and J lost 12 bases; unmatched junction nucleotides: 2. CDR3 sequence: CASSRDRGQFF. As DNA, the CDR3 is TGTGCCAGCAGCCGGGACAGGGGGCAGTTCTTC.

The J gene is TRBJ2-5, the V gene TRBV5-4, with 8 bases matching TRBD2. Losses at the gene ends were 4 bases for V and 4 bases for J; bases not matched to a gene: 9. The CDR3 is 15 amino acids. CDR1 is SGHNT, CDR2 YYREEE, per germline (reference sequence). In DNA form, the CDR3 reads TGTGCCAGCAGCCCCCGGGGGGGCCTTGTAGAGACCCAGTACTTC. Residues: CASSPRGGLVETQYF. Variable domain in full (rest from reference TRBV5-4 and TRBJ2-5): ETGVTQSPTHLIKTRGQQVTLRCSSQSGHNTVSWYQQALGQGPQFIFQYYREEENGRGNFPPRFSGLQFPNYSSELNVNALELDDSALYLCASSPRGGLVETQYFGPGTRLLVL.

CDR3 sequence: CAWSIPGIYGYTF. The CDR3 DNA reads TGTGCCTGGAGTATCCCGGGCATCTATGGCTACACCTTC. The gene calls are TRBV30 and TRBJ1-2; unclear D gene. CDR3 length: 13 residues. V dropped 2 bases and J dropped 4 bases, with 11 bases sitting between them. The V gene's germline CDR1 is GTSNPN and CDR2 SVGIG (reference sequence).

The chain couples TRBV5-1 to TRBJ1-6; the D is unclear. Trimming pared 0 bases from V and 0 bases from J, leaving 7 bases between. The CDR3 spans 16 residues. Germline V gene sequence: CDR1 SGHRS, CDR2 YFSETQ. The CDR3 bases are TGCGCCAGCAGCTTGGTGATTAGCTCCTATAATTCACCCCTCCACTTT. It translates to CASSLVISSYNSPLHF.